Included here is one T cell receptor (beta chain) sequence, with context. No cognate antigen has been identified for it. Nothing much larger sits one base from this clone, and base qualities are not available. The data are from a study of OX40 agonist ivuxolimab in advanced cancers. In terms of the full investigation: Ivuxolimab was an agonistic, fully human IgG2 monoclonal antibody directed against OX40 (CD134), a costimulatory receptor. Intravenous ivuxolimab was administered to patients every 2 weeks at six dose levels: 0.01, 0.1, 0.3, 1.5, 3 and 10 mg/kg. Of the 50 to 55 patients in dose escalation, 19 had hepatocellular carcinoma, around 15 had melanoma, 9 had renal cell carcinoma and 9 had head and neck cancer. A male proportion of around 83% and a mean age of 60 years, ranging from about 20 to 79, were recorded for the dose-escalation cohort. Prior anti-PD-1, anti-PD-L1 or anti-CTLA-4 therapy was permitted, and checkpoint inhibitors had been received by about 44% of dose-escalation patients. Partial responses occurred in three dose-escalation patients, of whom one had hepatocellular carcinoma and two had cutaneous melanoma. Peripheral TCRbeta sequencing aimed to test whether ivuxolimab altered TCR sequence diversity and caused clonal T-cell expansion. The paper covers the monotherapy dose-escalation part of the phase I ivuxolimab trial, which included N of about 50 patients.

The paper's findings and limits, for the study overall: The antigen specificity of the clonally expanded peripheral T cells was not determined. In partial responders in the 0.1-3.0 mg/kg groups, normalized peripheral clonal expansion was found to be among the lowest, especially among CD8+ T cells. At doses from 0.1 to 3.0 mg/kg, clonal expansion was seen in both CD4+ and CD8+ blood T cells between baseline and week 6. On average, CD8+ T cells showed more expanded clones than CD4+ T cells after ivuxolimab. Low levels of normalized T-cell clonal expansion were also shown by some nonresponding patients.

V is cut by 4 bases and J by 7 bases, and the space between the germline ends is 23 bases. The germline V gene encodes CDR1 SGHRS and CDR2 YFSETQ. The CDR3 contains 17 residues, cysteine and phenylalanine counted. Just CDR3 DNA is preserved here, 51 bases in frame from base 1. Patients with autoimmune disease history or receiving systemic immunosuppression were excluded from the trial. Peripheral blood for TCR sequencing was drawn from every dose cohort at baseline, at cycle 4 day 1 and at cycle 7 day 1. The samples were drawn from a first-in-human, open-label, multicenter phase I dose-escalation trial of ivuxolimab. Adults with locally advanced or metastatic melanoma, renal cell carcinoma, hepatocellular carcinoma or head and neck squamous cell carcinoma were enrolled in the trial. Before TCR sequencing, CD4+ T cells and CD8+ T cells were sorted from peripheral blood as separate populations. Genomic DNA was isolated from the sorted cells so that the TCRbeta CDR3 region could be sequenced. TCRbeta CDR3 regions were sequenced using the immunoSEQ Assay. This is the immuneACCESS table as TCRdb keeps it, with only in-frame sequences that have V and J called. A part of the clones is gone; compared with another copy, unresolved V genes explain less than half, and the rest is unexplained. Present in this sample are about 82,000 clones, 80% to 95% of which were seen just once. The ten largest clonotypes hold about 0.7% of the sample.

The TCR comes from an adult with an advanced solid tumor such as melanoma, head and neck, liver or kidney cancer. The chain employs TRBV5-1 and TRBJ2-2; no D segment can be confidently identified. The sample was CD4+ or CD8+ T cells sorted from blood, taken in a trial of the OX40 agonist ivuxolimab. The bases are TGCGCCAGCAGCCCCCCACCGGCTGGCCCTACGGGCGGGGAGCTGTTTTTT. Translated, it gives CASSPPPAGPTGGELFF.